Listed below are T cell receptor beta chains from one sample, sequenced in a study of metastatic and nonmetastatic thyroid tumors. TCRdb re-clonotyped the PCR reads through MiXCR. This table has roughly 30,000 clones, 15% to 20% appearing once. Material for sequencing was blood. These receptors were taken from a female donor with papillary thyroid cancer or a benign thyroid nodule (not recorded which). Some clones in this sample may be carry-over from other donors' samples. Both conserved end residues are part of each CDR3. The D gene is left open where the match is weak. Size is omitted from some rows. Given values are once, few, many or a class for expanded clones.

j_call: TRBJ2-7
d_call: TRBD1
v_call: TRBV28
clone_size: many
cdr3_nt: TGTGCCAGCAGCCCGGGACAGGCGGCTACCACGTACTTC
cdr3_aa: CASSPGQAATTYF

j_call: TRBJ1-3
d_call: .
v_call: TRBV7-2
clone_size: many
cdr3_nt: TGTGCCAGCAGCTTACTGGGCACGAGCTCTGGAAACACCATATATTTT
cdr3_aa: CASSLLGTSSGNTIYF

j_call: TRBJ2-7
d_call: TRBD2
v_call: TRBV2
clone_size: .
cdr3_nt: TGTGCCAGCAGTGGAACCGGGACTAGTGAGGTCGTTGAGCAGTACTTC
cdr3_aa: CASSGTGTSEVVEQYF

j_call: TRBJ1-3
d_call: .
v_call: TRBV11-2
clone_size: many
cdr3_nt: TGTGCCAGCAGCTTAGTCAGCAGGGGTGTTGGAAACACCATATATTTT
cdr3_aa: CASSLVSRGVGNTIYF

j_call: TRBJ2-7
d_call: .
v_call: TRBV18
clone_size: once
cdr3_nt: TGTGCCAGCTCACCGGAGTCTGGAGGGGACTACGAGCAGTACTTC
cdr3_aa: CASSPESGGDYEQYF

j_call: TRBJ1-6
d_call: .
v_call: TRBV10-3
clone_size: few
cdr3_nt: TGTGCCATCGGTGATGTAGGGACGAGTTCACCCCTCCACTTT
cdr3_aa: CAIGDVGTSSPLHF

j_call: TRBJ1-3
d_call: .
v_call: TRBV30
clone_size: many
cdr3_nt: TGTGCCTGGAGTGCACTAAGTTGGAACAGGATACTCTCTGGAAACACCATATATTTT
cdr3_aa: CAWSALSWNRILSGNTIYF

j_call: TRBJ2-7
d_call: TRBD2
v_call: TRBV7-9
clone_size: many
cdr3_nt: TGTGCCAGCAGCTACCGGACTAGCGGGAGGGGAGAGCAGTACTTC
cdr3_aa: CASSYRTSGRGEQYF

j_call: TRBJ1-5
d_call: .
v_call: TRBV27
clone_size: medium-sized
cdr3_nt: TGTGCCAGCAGTTTCAGGGTAGAGGATCAGCCCCAGCATTTT
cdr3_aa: CASSFRVEDQPQHF

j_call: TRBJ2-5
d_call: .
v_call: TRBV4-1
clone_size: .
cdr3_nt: TGCGCCAGCAGCCAAGGGGGACGGAGATCCCAAGAGACCCAGTACTTC
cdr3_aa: CASSQGGRRSQETQYF

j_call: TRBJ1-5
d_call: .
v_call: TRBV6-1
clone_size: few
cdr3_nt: TGTGCCAGCAGTGACAGGGAGCATCATCCTCAGCATTTT
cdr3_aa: CASSDREHHPQHF

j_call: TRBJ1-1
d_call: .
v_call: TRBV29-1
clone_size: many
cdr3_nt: TGCAGCGTTGAATCGGAGAACACTGAAGCTTTCTTT
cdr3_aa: CSVESENTEAFF

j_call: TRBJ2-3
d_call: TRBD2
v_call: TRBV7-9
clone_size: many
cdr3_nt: TGTGCCAGCAGCTTAGGGGAAAGCGGGGGGCGTAAGGATACGCAGTATTTC
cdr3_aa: CASSLGESGGRKDTQYF

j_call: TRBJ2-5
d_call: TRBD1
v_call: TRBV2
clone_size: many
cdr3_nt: TGTGCCAGCACCATTGTAAGGGGGCTTGAAGAGACCCAGTACTTC
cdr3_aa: CASTIVRGLEETQYF

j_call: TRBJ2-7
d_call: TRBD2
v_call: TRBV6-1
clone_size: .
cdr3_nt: TGTGCCAGCAGCCACTGGACTAGCGGGAGTTACGAGCACTACTTC
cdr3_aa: CASSHWTSGSYEHYF

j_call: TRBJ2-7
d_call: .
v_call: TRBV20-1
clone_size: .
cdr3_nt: TGCAGTGCTAGAGATTTTCTGCAGAACACCTACGAGCAGTACTTC
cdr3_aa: CSARDFLQNTYEQYF

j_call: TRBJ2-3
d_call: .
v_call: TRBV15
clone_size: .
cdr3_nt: TGTGCCACCATCAGGGCGGCGCCAGATACGCAGTATTTT
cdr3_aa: CATIRAAPDTQYF

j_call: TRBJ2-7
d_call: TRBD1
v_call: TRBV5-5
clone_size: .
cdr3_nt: TGTGCCAGCAGCGGGACAGATCCATACGAGCAGTACTTC
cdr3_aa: CASSGTDPYEQYF

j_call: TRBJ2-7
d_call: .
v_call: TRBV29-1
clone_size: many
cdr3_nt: TGCAGCGTTGCCAGGGGAGGGGAGCAGTACTTC
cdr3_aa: CSVARGGEQYF

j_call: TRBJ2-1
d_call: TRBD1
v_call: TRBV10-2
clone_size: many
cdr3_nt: TGCGCCAGCAGTGAGTTCAGGACAGGGGGCAATGAGCAGTTCTTC
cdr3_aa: CASSEFRTGGNEQFF

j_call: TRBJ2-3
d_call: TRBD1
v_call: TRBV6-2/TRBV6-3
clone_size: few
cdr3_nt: TGTGCCAGCAGTCGTGGACCGGGACAGGGAACCATTGTGGATACGCAGTATTTT
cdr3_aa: CASSRGPGQGTIVDTQYF

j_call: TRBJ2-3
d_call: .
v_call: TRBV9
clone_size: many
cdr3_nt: TGTGCCAGCAGCGTAGCTAACTTCCCCACAGATACGCAGTATTTT
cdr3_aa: CASSVANFPTDTQYF

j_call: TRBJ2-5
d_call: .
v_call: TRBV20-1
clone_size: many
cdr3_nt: TGCAGTGCTTTTCCCCCGGGACTTAAAGAGACCCAGTACTTC
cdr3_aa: CSAFPPGLKETQYF

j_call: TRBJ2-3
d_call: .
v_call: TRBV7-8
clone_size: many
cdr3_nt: TGTGCCAGCAGCTTAGAGGGTTATACTAGCACAGATACGCAGTATTTT
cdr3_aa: CASSLEGYTSTDTQYF

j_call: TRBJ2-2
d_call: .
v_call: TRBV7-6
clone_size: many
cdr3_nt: TGTGCCAGCAGCTTAGTGGAAGCGACCAGGGAGCTGTTTTTT
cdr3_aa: CASSLVEATRELFF

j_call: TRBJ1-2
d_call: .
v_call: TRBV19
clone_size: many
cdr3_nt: TGTGCCAGTACCCGAGCACAGGACTACTATGGCTACACCTTC
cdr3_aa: CASTRAQDYYGYTF

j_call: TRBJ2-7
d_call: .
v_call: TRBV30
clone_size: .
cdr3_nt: TGTGCCTGGAGTGGAGTAGGGATCGAGCAGTACTTC
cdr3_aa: CAWSGVGIEQYF

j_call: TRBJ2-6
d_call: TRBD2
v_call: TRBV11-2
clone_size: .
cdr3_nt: TGTGCCACTCTCTCTAGCGGCTCTGGGGCCAACGTCCTGACTTTC
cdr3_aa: CATLSSGSGANVLTF

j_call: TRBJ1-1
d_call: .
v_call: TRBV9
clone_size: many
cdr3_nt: TGTGCCAGCAGCGTAGGGGGCTACGGACTTGACACTGAAGCTTTCTTT
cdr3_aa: CASSVGGYGLDTEAFF

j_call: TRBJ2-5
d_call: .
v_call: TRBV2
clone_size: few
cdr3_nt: TGTGCCTACAGTGATGGTCAGCAAGAGACCCAGTACTTC
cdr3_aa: CAYSDGQQETQYF

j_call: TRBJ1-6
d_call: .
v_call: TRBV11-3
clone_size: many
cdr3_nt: TGTGCCAGCAGCCCTAATAATTCACCCCTCCACTTT
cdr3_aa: CASSPNNSPLHF

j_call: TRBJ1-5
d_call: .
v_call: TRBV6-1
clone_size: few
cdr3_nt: TGTGCCAGCACCCCCGCGCTGGGCGGTCAGCCCCGGCATTTT
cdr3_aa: CASTPALGGQPRHF

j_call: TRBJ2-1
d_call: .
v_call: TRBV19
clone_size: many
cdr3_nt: TGTGCCAGTAGTATCCCTCAGAGGGGTGAGCAGTTCTTC
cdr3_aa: CASSIPQRGEQFF

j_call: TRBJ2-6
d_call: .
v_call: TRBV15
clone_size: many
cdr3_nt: TGTGCCACCAGCAGAGATTTCAGGTCTGGGGCCAACGTCCTGACTTTC
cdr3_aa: CATSRDFRSGANVLTF

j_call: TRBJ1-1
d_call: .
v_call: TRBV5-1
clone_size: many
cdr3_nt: TGCGCCAGCAGCTGGGACGGTAGAGGCACTGAAGCTTTCTTT
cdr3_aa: CASSWDGRGTEAFF

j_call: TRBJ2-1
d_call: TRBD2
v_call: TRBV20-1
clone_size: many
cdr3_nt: TGCAGTGCTAGATTGGCGGGGGGTACGAATGAGCAGTTCTTC
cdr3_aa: CSARLAGGTNEQFF

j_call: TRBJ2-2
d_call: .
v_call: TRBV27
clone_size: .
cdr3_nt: TGTGCCAGCAGTTTATGGGGGCCCCCCGGGCAGCTGTTTTTT
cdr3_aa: CASSLWGPPGQLFF

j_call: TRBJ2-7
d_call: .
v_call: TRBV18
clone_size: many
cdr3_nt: TGTGCCAGCTCAGATCAAGAGGCGCTCCAGTACTTC
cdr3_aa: CASSDQEALQYF

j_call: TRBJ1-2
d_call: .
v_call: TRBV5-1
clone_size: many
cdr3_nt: TGCGCCAGCAGCTCGTTCTCGAAGGTGAACTATGGCTACACCTTC
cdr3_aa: CASSSFSKVNYGYTF

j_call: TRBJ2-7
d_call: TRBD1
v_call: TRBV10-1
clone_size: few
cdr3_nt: TGCGCCAGCAGTGGGGGGACAGTACTATTCTACGAGCAGTACTTC
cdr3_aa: CASSGGTVLFYEQYF

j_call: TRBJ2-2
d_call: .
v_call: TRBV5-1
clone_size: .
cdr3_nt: TGCGCCAGCGGGGAGGGGCCCGGGACAAGATCCGGGGAGCTGTTTTTT
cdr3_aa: CASGEGPGTRSGELFF

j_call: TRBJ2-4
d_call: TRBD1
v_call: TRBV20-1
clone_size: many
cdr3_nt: TGCAGTGCCAGGGGACAGGGTGTTCAGTACTTC
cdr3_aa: CSARGQGVQYF

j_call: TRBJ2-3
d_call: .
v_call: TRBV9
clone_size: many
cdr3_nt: TGTACCAGCAGCGTAAGTAGCGGAACCACAGATACGCAGTATTTT
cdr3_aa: CTSSVSSGTTDTQYF

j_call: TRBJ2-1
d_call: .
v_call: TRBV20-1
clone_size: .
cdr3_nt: TGCAGTGCTTCCGAGACCGAGATTGAGCAGTTCTTC
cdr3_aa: CSASETEIEQFF

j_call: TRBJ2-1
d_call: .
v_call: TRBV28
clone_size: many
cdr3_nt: TGTGCCAGCAGTTTCGGAGGGGAACCCTACAATGAGCAGTTCTTC
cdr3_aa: CASSFGGEPYNEQFF

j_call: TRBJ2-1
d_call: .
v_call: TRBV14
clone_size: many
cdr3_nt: TGTGCCAGCAGCCCGGGGACTGTGGGTGAGCAGTTCTTC
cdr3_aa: CASSPGTVGEQFF